Included here is one T cell receptor beta chain sequence, with context. The sample originates from a study of blood T cell repertoires in COVID-19. Study summary: Donors in the United States, Italy and Spain gave samples during acute or convalescent COVID-19.

How the authors handled the data: From reference gene primer amplification, estimates of nucleated cell counts were derived. Sequencing used immunoSEQ multiplex PCR; TCRdb keeps in-frame clones, though not all of them. V and J calls plus clone size are reproduced from that table; the DNA served to infer D and trimming. In the table there are about 120,000 clones, about nine tenths of which are singletons. CDR1 SSHAT and CDR2 FNYEAQ come from the germline V gene (reference sequence). This CDR3 has 14 residues. Germline trimming cut 5 bases from V and 2 bases from J; bases unmatched to any gene: 5. The specimen was peripheral blood. The J gene is TRBJ2-5, the V gene TRBV7-7, with TRBD1 matching over 7 bases. The clonotype was recovered from a woman aged 70-85 years with acute or convalescent COVID-19. The CDR3 nucleotides read TGTGCCAGCAGCCACCCGGGACAGCAAGAGACCCAGTACTTC. As protein: CASSHPGQQETQYF.